The 26 T cell receptor beta chains listed next were all sequenced from one sample in a study of T cell changes during pregnancy in multiple sclerosis. The table came from immunoSEQ multiplex PCR; TCRdb's copy has only in-frame clones and leaves some out. The sample yields roughly 32,000 clones, roughly 91% seen once. The sample consisted of CD8+ T cells from peripheral blood mononuclear cells, taken in the second trimester of pregnancy. The receptor source for this set is a female donor in good health, enrolled as a control in a pregnancy study.

This chain uses TRBV6-4 with TRBJ2-2; 7 nucleotides line up with TRBD1. The CDR3 has 14 amino acids. Unmatched junction bases numbered 3, after V lost 2 bases and J lost 6 bases. In germline, CDR1 is MRHNA, CDR2 SNTAGT. The CDR3 DNA sequence: TGTGCCAGCAGTGACGAGACAGGGTCCGGGGAGCTGTTTTTT. This encodes CASSDETGSGELFF.

The J gene is TRBJ1-3, the V gene TRBV5-6, with D possibly being TRBD1 (5 bases). Trimming removed 2 bases at V and 2 bases at J, with 8 bases between. The germline V gene has CDR1 SGHDT and CDR2 YYEEEE. The CDR3 sequence is 14 residues long. The CDR3 loop is CASSFQGTGNTIYF. As DNA, the CDR3 is TGTGCCAGCAGCTTTCAGGGTACTGGAAACACCATATATTTT.

J is TRBJ1-4 and V is TRBV10-1, with TRBD1 matching 7 bases. Germline loops: CDR1 WNHNN, CDR2 SYGVQD (reference sequence). The CDR3 length is 12 residues. J lost 10 bases, V lost 10 bases, and 9 bases had no gene match. The CDR3 nucleotides read TGCGCCACCTTGAGGGGGCTTAGAAAACTGTTTTTT. Encoded protein: CATLRGLRKLFF.

Only a few counts were recorded for this clone. The CDR3 reads CASSSTSGGAGEQYF. The CDR3 nucleotides read TGTGCCAGCAGCTCCACTAGCGGGGGGGCGGGAGAGCAGTACTTC. The rearrangement links TRBV7-3 to TRBJ2-7; TRBD2 agrees at 13 bases. The J segment lost 7 bases and the V segment lost 4 bases, leaving 7 bases of the junction unmatched. Germline CDR1 SGHTA, CDR2 FQGTGA. This CDR3 spans 15 amino acids.

The chain joins TRBV19 to TRBJ1-4, with no clear D. CDR3 length: 18 residues. The germline gives CDR1 LNHDA, CDR2 SQIVND (reference sequence). The ends were cut back, 3 bases at V and 8 bases at J, with 25 bases in the middle. The CDR3 coding sequence is TGTGCCAGTAGTATTGAGCGGCAGCCAGTGAGGTACGACGAAAAACTGTTTTTT. Translation: CASSIERQPVRYDEKLFF.

The rearrangement links TRBV5-1 to TRBJ2-5, with 8 bases aligning to TRBD2. Germline values: CDR1 SGHRS, CDR2 YFSETQ. V lost 4 bases to trimming and J lost 2 bases; unmatched junction nucleotides: 1. The CDR3 contains 13 residues. The CDR3 is CASSASGQETQYF. CDR3 DNA sequence: TGCGCCAGCAGCGCTAGCGGGCAAGAGACCCAGTACTTC.

The rearrangement uses TRBV25-1 and TRBJ2-7; D may be TRBD1 (8 bases). Germline lookup yields CDR1 MGHDK and CDR2 SYGVNS. This CDR3 has 15 amino acids. Trimming took 3 bases from V and 3 from J, leaving 15 bases between them. Written as DNA, the CDR3 is TGTGCCAGCAGTGAGTTGAACAGGGGGGGCTACGAGCAGTACTTC. Its translation: CASSELNRGGYEQYF.

This chain joins TRBV30 and TRBJ2-5; D is unclear. The CDR3 is 13 residues long. V was trimmed by 4 bases and J by 1 base, leaving 10 bases between them. Germline V gene data show CDR1 as GTSNPN and CDR2 as SVGIG (reference sequence). CDR3 sequence (DNA): TGTGCCTGGAAAGAGGTCCTCCAAGAGACCCAGTACTTC. As protein: CAWKEVLQETQYF.

The chain couples TRBV4-3 to TRBJ2-2; TRBD1 aligns across 8 bases. The CDR3 sequence is 15 residues long. The ends lost 5 bases at V and 1 base at J; junction bases unmatched: 3. Germline lookup yields CDR1 LGHNA and CDR2 YSLEER. CDR3 in amino acids: CASSRDRMNTGELFF. In DNA form, the CDR3 reads TGCGCCAGCAGCAGGGACAGGATGAACACCGGGGAGCTGTTTTTT.

The genes are TRBV7-9 and TRBJ2-5; 8 bases agree with TRBD1. Germline trimming cut 5 bases from V and 5 bases from J; bases unmatched to any gene: 10. The germline V gene has CDR1 SEHNR and CDR2 FQNEAQ (reference sequence). The CDR3 sequence is 15 residues long. CDR3 loop: CASSPRDRSDETQYF. For the CDR3, the DNA is TGTGCCAGCAGCCCCCGGGACAGGTCGGACGAGACCCAGTACTTC. The variable domain in full, with the rest retrieved from reference TRBV7-9 and TRBJ2-5, is DTGVSQNPRHKITKRGQNVTFRCDPISEHNRLYWYRQTLGQGPEFLTYFQNEAQLEKSRLLSDRFSAERPKGSFSTLEIQRTEQGDSAMYLCASSPRDRSDETQYFGPGTRLLVL.

The chain has TRBV7-9 and TRBJ2-1; tentative D call: TRBD1 (6 bases). The V end lost 7 bases, the J end lost 2 bases, and 24 bases lay between the germline ends. This CDR3 region has 18 residues. Germline-derived CDR1 and CDR2 are SEHNR and FQNEAQ (reference sequence). The CDR3 DNA reads as TGTGCCAGCACCCTACTCCGGACAGCCCCATTCACCTACAATGAGCAGTTCTTC. This encodes CASTLLRTAPFTYNEQFF.

CDR3 residues: CASSLDRGQFF. The DNA of the CDR3 is TGTGCCAGCAGCTTGGACAGGGGGCAGTTCTTC. The chain recombines TRBV5-6 with TRBJ2-1; 7 positions match TRBD1. The CDR3 has 11 residues. Germline CDR1 SGHDT, CDR2 YYEEEE. Trimming took 0 bases from V and 12 from J; bases not matched to a gene: 0.

The rearrangement joins TRBV12-5 to TRBJ2-3; maybe TRBD1 (7 bases). Germline V CDR1 and CDR2: LGHNT, FRNRAP. Trimming cost V 6 bases and J 5 bases, with 15 bases left between them. The CDR3 runs to 14 residues. CDR3 amino acids: CASGQTGRLDTQYF. The CDR3 nucleotides read TGTGCTAGTGGACAGACAGGGAGGTTAGATACGCAGTATTTT.

In its sample, this clone was seen once. The chain uses TRBV11-2 and TRBJ1-3; D unclear. Trimming shortened V by 5 bases and J by 0 bases, and 14 bases separated the two germline ends. The length of the CDR3 is 16 residues. Per the germline V gene, CDR1 is SGHAT and CDR2 is FQNNGV. As DNA, the CDR3 is TGTGCCAGCAGCCGGGAGACATGGAGCTCTGGAAACACCATATATTTT. This sequence encodes CASSRETWSSGNTIYF. Variable domain in full (rest from reference TRBV11-2 and TRBJ1-3): EAGVAQSPRYKIIEKRQSVAFWCNPISGHATLYWYQQILGQGPKLLIQFQNNGVVDDSQLPKDRFSAERLKGVDSTLKIQPAKLEDSAVYLCASSRETWSSGNTIYFGEGSWLTVV.

V gene TRBV10-1 combines with J gene TRBJ1-6; possibly TRBD1 for D (5 bases). CDR3 length equals 16 residues. Germline assignment: CDR1 WNHNN and CDR2 SYGVQD (reference sequence). V was cut by 0 bases and J by 7 bases, with 13 bases left in between. The CDR3 region is CASSESLAGRNSPLHF. As DNA, the CDR3 is TGCGCCAGCAGTGAGTCCTTGGCAGGGCGGAATTCACCCCTCCACTTT.

On this clone itself: A read error is possible here, since a much larger clone lies one base away. This rearrangement joins TRBV19 to TRBJ2-7; D possibly corresponds to TRBD2 (5 bases). The length of the CDR3 is 11 residues. Looked up from germline, CDR1 is LNHDA and CDR2 is SQIVND (reference sequence). V lost 8 bases and J 6 bases, leaving 11 bases between the germline ends. CDR3 sequence (DNA): TGTGCCAGTCGGGATGGTACCGAGCAGTACTTC. Amino acid sequence: CASRDGTEQYF.

This chain links TRBV7-8 with TRBJ1-5; unclear D gene. V was pared by 1 base and J by 9 bases, with 19 bases between. Germline CDR1 reads SGHVS; CDR2 reads FQNEAQ. This CDR3 comprises 16 residues. The chain's CDR3 is CASSLGAGEGSGPQHF. DNA of the CDR3: TGTGCCAGCAGCTTAGGAGCAGGAGAGGGCTCCGGGCCCCAGCATTTT.

Only one count was recorded for this clone. V and J are TRBV7-8 and TRBJ2-1, with TRBD2 matching over 9 bases. Germline assignment: CDR1 SGHVS and CDR2 FQNEAQ. CDR3 size: 16 residues. With 5 bases clipped from V and 9 bases from J, the junction kept 14 bases outside the gene matches. DNA for the CDR3: TGTGCCAGCAGCGGATTAGCGGGAGATTTTCATATTGAGCAGTTCTTC. Translating gives CASSGLAGDFHIEQFF.

This clone was detected once. The rearrangement uses TRBV5-1 and TRBJ2-2; 7 nucleotides match TRBD2. Per the germline V gene, CDR1 is SGHRS and CDR2 is YFSETQ. The CDR3 runs to 17 residues. The J segment lost 2 bases and the V segment lost 4 bases, leaving 11 bases of the junction unmatched. CDR3 nucleotides: TGCGCCAGCAGCCCGTTATCGGGGGGACGCAACACCGGGGAGCTGTTTTTT. Translated, it gives CASSPLSGGRNTGELFF.

This chain joins TRBV5-8 and TRBJ2-4; D may be TRBD1 (5 bases). Trimming stripped 3 bases from V and 0 bases from J, with 13 bases between. This CDR3 has 16 amino acids. The germline gives CDR1 SGHTS, CDR2 YDEGEE. For the CDR3, the DNA is TGTGCCAGCAGCTCCGCCAGGGTTCTAGCCAAAAACATTCAGTACTTC. It specifies CASSSARVLAKNIQYF.

The J gene is TRBJ2-5, the V gene TRBV10-2; TRBD2 matches 11 bases. The CDR3 runs 16 residues. Germline trimming cut 2 bases from V and 5 bases from J; bases unmatched to any gene: 7. The V gene's germline CDR1 is WSHSY and CDR2 SAAADI. The CDR3 protein is CASSEDSGGALETQYF. The CDR3 nucleotides read TGCGCCAGCAGTGAGGATAGCGGGGGGGCCTTGGAGACCCAGTACTTC.

The chain carries TRBV19 and TRBJ2-3; 12 bases align to TRBD2. The CDR3 is made up of 14 amino acids. V shed 7 bases, J shed 4 bases, and the junction held 3 bases outside the gene matches. CDR1 and CDR2 (germline): LNHDA, SQIVND (reference sequence). CDR3: CASNPSGGADTQYF. The CDR3, as DNA: TGTGCCAGTAACCCTAGCGGGGGGGCAGATACGCAGTATTTT.

The CDR3 reads CASTFTGGRWDNEQFF. The CDR3 coding sequence is TGTGCCAGCACTTTTACAGGGGGGCGATGGGACAATGAGCAGTTCTTC. The chain has TRBV5-6 and TRBJ2-1; TRBD1 matches 8 bases. CDR1 and CDR2 (germline): SGHDT, YYEEEE. The V and J ends lost 6 bases and 5 bases, in that order; junction bases with no gene match: 13. CDR3 length: 16 amino acids.

The rearrangement links TRBV7-2 to TRBJ2-3, with a tentative D call TRBD2 (6 bases). Germline V gene sequence: CDR1 SGHTA, CDR2 FQGNSA. The CDR3 sequence is 14 residues long. The V and J ends lost 0 bases and 6 bases respectively, with 10 bases between them. CDR3 amino acids: CASSLAGGSDTQYF. The DNA of the CDR3 is TGTGCCAGCAGCTTAGCGGGGGGATCTGATACGCAGTATTTT.

As DNA, the CDR3 is TGTGCCAGCAGCTCTATTGGACAGAATGGCTACACCTTC. This encodes CASSSIGQNGYTF. The chain recombines TRBV7-6 with TRBJ1-2, with TRBD1 as a possible D gene (6 bases). The CDR3 runs to 13 residues. The V end was cut by 4 bases, the J end by 6 bases, with 12 bases between. Germline lookup yields CDR1 SGHVS and CDR2 FNYEAQ. The full variable domain, completed using reference TRBV7-6 and TRBJ1-2, is GAGVSQSPRYKVTKRGQDVALRCDPISGHVSLYWYRQALGQGPEFLTYFNYEAQQDKSGLPNDRFSAERPEGSISTLTIQRTEQRDSAMYRCASSSIGQNGYTFGSGTRLTVV.

The chain recombines TRBV14 with TRBJ2-7; weak D call: TRBD2 (6 bases). The V end was cut by 3 bases, the J end by 2 bases, with 11 bases between. This CDR3 has 14 amino acids. Germline V gene lookup returns CDR1 SGHDN and CDR2 FVKESK. CDR3 in amino acids: CASSQGTGAYEQYF. CDR3 DNA sequence: TGTGCCAGCAGCCAGGGGACTGGTGCCTACGAGCAGTACTTC.